This T cell receptor (beta chain) emerged from a study of PD-1 blockade in classical Hodgkin lymphoma (dated by TCRdb to the early 2020s). Context from the whole study: Nivolumab dosing was 3 mg/kg intravenously every 2 weeks, continuing until either disease progression or unacceptable toxicity. The study used CyTOF and TCR beta sequencing to define a peripheral blood immune signature of response to PD-1 blockade in classical Hodgkin lymphoma.

Trimming accounts for 8 bases at V and 4 bases at J, while the number of junction bases matched to no gene is 3. CDR3 length: 13 amino acids, cysteine to phenylalanine. The retained sequence is limited to the CDR3, 39 bases, with the frame set at the first base. Based on the germline V gene, the CDR1 and CDR2 sequences are MNHEY and SVGAGI. The time point label for this specimen denotes: cycle 1 day 1 (C1D1), immediately before nivolumab initiation. Every trial patient had relapsed after autologous stem cell transplantation, and cohorts A, B and C differed in prior brentuximab vedotin exposure. The trial cohort was composed of over 50 patients with relapsed/refractory classical Hodgkin lymphoma, for whom complete response, partial response or progressive disease was recorded as best overall response. Trial patients were treated with single-agent nivolumab in the multi-cohort phase II CheckMate 205 trial. An independent review committee assessed best overall response by applying the 2007 International Working Group response criteria. PBMCs from the trial were collected at three points: immediately before nivolumab initiation (C1D1), and during therapy at cycle 2 day 1 and cycle 4 day 1. Peripheral blood was collected in 8 mL Vacutainer Cell Preparation Tubes, from which PBMCs were isolated by centrifugation and then cryopreserved.

As concerns this clone: Its antigen target is currently unknown. One base away there is no much larger clone; base qualities are not given.

The Qiagen DNeasy kit was used to extract genomic DNA from unsorted PBMCs and from the negatively selected CD4+ and CD8+ fractions. Using primers that anneal to V and J segments, immunoSEQ multiplex PCR amplified the TCR beta CDR3 regions. A synthetic immune receptor repertoire was used to minimize amplification bias, and remaining bias was computationally removed after sequencing. On the authors' methods: Repertoire diversity was quantified as the Shannon entropy index using custom Python scripts. Unsorted, CD4+ and CD8+ repertoires were examined separately, except in combined analyses, for which CD4+ and CD8+ sequences were merged in silico. Clonal expansion was defined as a frequency increase of at least 2-fold after treatment compared with C1D1, and clones undetected at baseline were assigned a pseudocount of 0.5. Clones with 0 or 1 copy at C1D1 were defined as singleton clones, while clones with 2 or more copies were defined as non-singleton clones. By matching protein sequences in sorted samples from the same patient, clones expanded in unsorted samples were annotated as CD4+, CD8+ or unknown. Wilcoxon tests on paired samples were used to test changes in diversity from C1D1 to C4D1. TCRdb stores this immuneACCESS table with in-frame sequences only. Part of the clones is absent; in the studies checked, under half of the shortfall reflects unresolved V genes, and no reason is known for the rest. The DNA was the basis for D and trimming; V, J and clone size are from that table. Here the sample has 20,000 to 25,000 clones; around 65% occur a single time. In total, the top ten clones hold 5.8% of the sample.

Findings and caveats that apply to the study as a whole: By C4D1, a significant rise was seen in CD4+ TCR diversity but not in CD8+ TCR diversity (p=0.0027 vs p=0.16), and the rise was most apparent among complete responders (p=0.02). The study was limited to a single clinical trial cohort, and causes of repertoire differences, possibly disease activity or prior therapy, remained undefined. Among trial patients, those achieving complete response had baseline diversity similar to that of newly diagnosed patients, while diversity was significantly lower in partial responders and progressors. Baseline TCR diversity was reported to be lower in newly diagnosed patients than in healthy donors and to be lower still in relapsed/refractory patients. Lower diversity was observed in patients in whom nivolumab was started less than 1 year after ASCT, and these patients were excluded from later analyses so that confounding by immune reconstitution would be avoided.

The V and J genes are TRBV6-5 and TRBJ1-5, and 9 junctional nucleotides match TRBD1. Sequences were derived from peripheral blood mononuclear cells (PBMCs), sampled at baseline. This TCR was sampled from a human donor with classical Hodgkin lymphoma. The nucleotides are TGTGCCAGCGCCGGGACAGGGAATCAGCCCCAGCATTTT. It encodes CASAGTGNQPQHF.